A single sample gave rise to the 28 T cell receptor beta chains below, sequenced in a study of blood T cell repertoires in COVID-19. The repertoire was sequenced with immunoSEQ multiplex PCR; TCRdb's copy has only in-frame clones and lacks some. In the table there are some 41,000 clones, about four fifths of which are singletons. What was sequenced was peripheral blood. These receptors originate from a woman between 70 and 85 years old with acute or convalescent COVID-19.

This chain links TRBV5-1 with TRBJ1-3; D gene ambiguous. CDR1 SGHRS and CDR2 YFSETQ come from the germline V gene. This CDR3 comprises 14 residues. V lost 4 bases, J lost 0 bases, and 8 bases lay in between. CDR3 in DNA: TGCGCCAGCAGCCTTCTCAGCTCTGGAAACACCATATATTTT. Encoded protein: CASSLLSSGNTIYF. The whole variable domain, remainder taken from reference TRBV5-1 and TRBJ1-3, is KAGVTQTPRYLIKTRGQQVTLSCSPISGHRSVSWYQQTPGQGLQFLFEYFSETQRNKGNFPGRFSGRQFSNSRSEMNVSTLELGDSALYLCASSLLSSGNTIYFGEGSWLTVV.

J is TRBJ2-1 and V is TRBV11-1; the D is unclear. With 5 bases removed from V and 4 bases from J, the gap between germline ends came to 12 bases. Per the germline V gene, CDR1 is SGHAT and CDR2 is FQDESV (reference sequence). The CDR3 is 14 amino acids. The CDR3 region is CASSPARSYNEQFF. As DNA, the CDR3 is TGTGCCAGCAGCCCAGCAAGGAGTTACAATGAGCAGTTCTTC.

The chain couples TRBV28 to TRBJ1-3, with TRBD1 matching over 9 bases. The CDR3 is 14 residues long. Trimming took 6 bases from V and 2 from J; bases not matched to a gene: 2. Germline-derived CDR1 and CDR2 are MDHEN and SYDVKM. The DNA of the CDR3 is TGTGCCAGCAGCCGACAGGGGGCTGGAAACACCATATATTTT. It yields the protein CASSRQGAGNTIYF.

The chain recombines TRBV6-5 with TRBJ2-2; D is possibly TRBD1 (6 bases). The germline V gene encodes CDR1 MNHEY and CDR2 SVGAGI. The ends were cut back, 0 bases at V and 4 bases at J, with 9 bases in the middle. This CDR3 is 15 amino acids long. The CDR3 bases are TGTGCCAGCAGTTACTCTCAGGGGCGCACCGGGGAGCTGTTTTTT. Translated: CASSYSQGRTGELFF.

The CDR3 DNA sequence: TGTGCCAGCAGCCAAGATACAGTGGCTAATGAAAAACTGTTTTTT. This translates into CASSQDTVANEKLFF. The genes are TRBV4-2 and TRBJ1-4; D uncertain. Trimming stripped 0 bases from V and 3 bases from J, with 8 bases between. Germline-derived CDR1 and CDR2 are LGHNA and YNFKEQ. The CDR3 has 15 residues.

The chain recombines TRBV5-4 with TRBJ2-1, with TRBD1 identical over 8 bases. There are 16 residues in the CDR3. Germline V gene data show CDR1 as SGHNT and CDR2 as YYREEE (reference sequence). Trimming at V came to 0 bases and at J to 4 bases, leaving 6 bases not matched to a gene. The CDR3 is CASSLAGTGGYNEQFF. The DNA for the CDR3 is TGTGCCAGCAGCTTGGCCGGGACAGGAGGGTACAATGAGCAGTTCTTC.

V usage is TRBV5-1 and J usage is TRBJ2-7, with TRBD2 as a possible D gene (5 bases). The V end lost 1 base, the J end lost 1 base, and 12 bases lay between the germline ends. The CDR3 extends over 15 amino acids. CDR1 and CDR2 (germline): SGHRS, YFSETQ. CDR3: CASSLSPEGSYEQYF. The DNA for the CDR3 is TGCGCCAGCAGCTTGAGCCCTGAGGGATCCTACGAGCAGTACTTC. The full variable domain, its missing parts supplied by reference TRBV5-1 and TRBJ2-7, is KAGVTQTPRYLIKTRGQQVTLSCSPISGHRSVSWYQQTPGQGLQFLFEYFSETQRNKGNFPGRFSGRQFSNSRSEMNVSTLELGDSALYLCASSLSPEGSYEQYFGPGTRLTVT.

The rearrangement joins TRBV4-1 to TRBJ2-3, with TRBD2 matching over 8 bases. The CDR3 has 16 amino acids. Trimming removed 0 bases from V and 3 bases from J; junction bases left unmatched: 5. CDR1 and CDR2 from the germline V gene are MGHRA and YSYEKL. For the CDR3, the DNA is TGCGCCAGCAGCCAAGAATGGACTAGCAGTACAGATACGCAGTATTTT. It translates to CASSQEWTSSTDTQYF.

The rearrangement joins TRBV27 to TRBJ2-7; possibly TRBD2 for D (5 bases). Germline CDR1 and CDR2: MNHEY and SMNVEV (reference sequence). Deletions cut 4 bases from V and 3 bases from J, with 13 bases between. This CDR3 is 14 amino acids long. CDR3 DNA sequence: TGTGCCAGCAGTTCGCCAACTAGGTTCTACGAGCAGTACTTC. It is translated as CASSSPTRFYEQYF.

This chain connects TRBV11-2 to TRBJ2-3; tentative D call: TRBD2 (5 bases). Germline V gene lookup returns CDR1 SGHAT and CDR2 FQNNGV. This CDR3 has 18 residues. With 5 bases removed from V and 2 bases from J, the gap between germline ends came to 23 bases. CDR3 protein: CASSPALTAAPSTDTQYF. For the CDR3, the DNA is TGTGCCAGCAGCCCCGCCCTCACAGCGGCCCCTTCCACAGATACGCAGTATTTT.

The CDR3 loop reads CASLGYVPKNIQYF. In DNA, the CDR3 is TGTGCCAGCCTCGGGTACGTCCCCAAAAACATTCAGTACTTC. The chain is built from TRBV6-6 and TRBJ2-4; no reliable D call. V lost 8 bases, J lost 2 bases, and 13 bases lay in between. Germline CDR1 is MNHNY and CDR2 is SVGAGI (reference sequence). This CDR3 contains 14 residues.

The table lists this clone with a count of one. The genes are TRBV11-3 and TRBJ1-2; 8 bases match TRBD1. From germline, CDR1 is SGHNT and CDR2 YENEEA. CDR3 length equals 13 residues. J lost 7 bases, V lost 5 bases, and 6 bases had no gene match. CDR3 DNA: TGTGCCAGCAGCCAGGCAGGGGGCTCTGGCTACACCTTC. Its translation: CASSQAGGSGYTF.

This chain uses TRBV9 with TRBJ2-3; 9 bases are shared with TRBD1. The trim removed 3 bases at V and 0 bases at J, leaving 5 bases unmatched. This CDR3 contains 16 residues. Germline CDR1 is SGDLS and CDR2 is YYNGEE. CDR3 nucleotides: TGTGCCAGCAGCGGGCGACAGGGGGGTAGCACAGATACGCAGTATTTT. This codes for CASSGRQGGSTDTQYF.

V and J are TRBV6-5 and TRBJ1-1; D gene uncertain. The V gene lost 2 bases and the J gene lost 4 bases, with 8 bases spanning the gap. Germline V gene lookup returns CDR1 MNHEY and CDR2 SVGAGI. The CDR3 has 13 amino acids. As DNA, the CDR3 is TGTGCCAGCAGTTACGCTGGGCGCACTGAAGCTTTCTTT. Its protein product is CASSYAGRTEAFF.

The CDR3 protein is CASSQVAGSYNEQFF. DNA for the CDR3: TGCGCCAGCAGCCAAGTAGCGGGATCCTACAATGAGCAGTTCTTC. This chain joins TRBV4-3 and TRBJ2-1; 8 bases fit TRBD2. In germline, CDR1 is LGHNA, CDR2 YSLEER. The CDR3 is 15 amino acids. The J segment lost 1 base and the V segment lost 1 base, leaving 0 bases of the junction unmatched.

The chain is built from TRBV6-1 and TRBJ2-7; 14 bases fit TRBD2. CDR1 and CDR2 (germline): MNHNS, SASEGT. The J segment lost 6 bases and the V segment lost 1 base, leaving 8 bases of the junction unmatched. The CDR3 runs to 17 residues. The DNA of the CDR3 is TGTGCCAGCAGTGAAGAGGGGACTAGCGGGAGCAGGGGCGAGCAGTACTTC. The encoded protein is CASSEEGTSGSRGEQYF.

The CDR3, as DNA: TGTGCCAGCAGTCCTTACTTGGGGGGGGAATACAATGAGCAGTTCTTC. It specifies CASSPYLGGEYNEQFF. The V gene is TRBV7-9, the J gene TRBJ2-1; 7 bases line up with TRBD2. J lost 4 bases, V lost 6 bases, and 12 bases had no gene match. The CDR3 loop spans 16 amino acids. CDR1 and CDR2 (germline): SEHNR, FQNEAQ (reference sequence).

The rearrangement uses TRBV7-3 and TRBJ2-2; 9 nucleotides align to TRBD1. Germline V gives CDR1 SGHTA, CDR2 FQGTGA. The V gene end was trimmed by 5 bases and the J gene end by 6 bases; junction bases not matched to a gene: 4. This CDR3 is 14 amino acids long. CDR3 protein: CASSRDRAAGELFF. The CDR3 DNA sequence: TGTGCCAGCAGCCGGGACAGGGCAGCCGGGGAGCTGTTTTTT.

This clone was detected only a few times. The V gene is TRBV7-6, the J gene TRBJ2-2, with D hard to call. The V end was cut by 0 bases, the J end by 5 bases, with 13 bases between. The germline CDR1 and CDR2 sequences are SGHVS and FNYEAQ. The CDR3 has 16 amino acids. The CDR3: CASSLAQAKQTGELFF. The CDR3 DNA reads as TGTGCCAGCAGCTTAGCTCAGGCAAAACAGACCGGGGAGCTGTTTTTT.

The V gene is TRBV5-6, the J gene TRBJ2-7; 10 bases map to TRBD2. CDR3 length: 14 amino acids. The germline V gene has CDR1 SGHDT and CDR2 YYEEEE. The CDR3 reads CATNRLAGSYEQYF. The CDR3 nucleotides are TGTGCTACAAATAGACTAGCGGGCTCCTACGAGCAGTACTTC.

The genes are TRBV27 and TRBJ2-1; unclear D gene. Germline loops: CDR1 MNHEY, CDR2 SMNVEV (reference sequence). The CDR3 contains 13 residues. V was shortened by 10 bases and J by 0 bases, with 10 bases between the two germline ends. The CDR3 sequence: CATRSISYNEQFF. The DNA of the CDR3 is TGTGCCACCAGGTCAATCTCCTACAATGAGCAGTTCTTC.

The chain employs TRBV29-1 and TRBJ2-3, with TRBD2 matching 13 bases. The CDR3 consists of 15 residues. CDR1 SQVTM and CDR2 ANQGSEA come from the germline V gene. The V segment lost 8 bases and the J segment 4 bases; nucleotides outside the gene matches: 9. The CDR3 DNA follows: TGCAGCCTCCTTGAGGGACTAGCGGGACCAGATACGCAGTATTTT. It is translated as CSLLEGLAGPDTQYF.

This rearrangement joins TRBV7-9 to TRBJ2-7, with D perhaps matching TRBD1 (6 bases). The germline V gene has CDR1 SEHNR and CDR2 FQNEAQ (reference sequence). Trimming took off 3 bases at V and 2 bases at J, with 11 bases between the two ends. CDR3 length: 14 residues. In DNA form, the CDR3 reads TGTGCCAGCAGCTTCGCACAGGGCCCCTACGAGCAGTACTTC. Protein product: CASSFAQGPYEQYF. Together with reference TRBV7-9 and TRBJ2-7, the CDR3 gives the full variable domain: DTGVSQNPRHKITKRGQNVTFRCDPISEHNRLYWYRQTLGQGPEFLTYFQNEAQLEKSRLLSDRFSAERPKGSFSTLEIQRTEQGDSAMYLCASSFAQGPYEQYFGPGTRLTVT.

The genes are TRBV11-3 and TRBJ1-4; D unresolved. V was shortened by 5 bases and J by 0 bases, with 10 bases between the two germline ends. CDR1 is SGHNT and CDR2 is YENEEA in the germline V gene. The CDR3 extends over 15 amino acids. CDR3 nucleotide sequence: TGTGCCAGCAGCAAAACAGATTCAACTAATGAAAAACTGTTTTTT. It encodes CASSKTDSTNEKLFF.

The table lists this clone with a few counts. The CDR3 protein is CASSLGHRRGELFF. CDR3 sequence (DNA): TGTGCCAGCAGCTTAGGACACCGCCGGGGGGAGCTGTTTTTT. This chain connects TRBV7-2 to TRBJ2-2; D is undetermined. Germline V lookup: CDR1 SGHTA, CDR2 FQGNSA. CDR3 length: 14 residues. The V and J ends lost 1 base and 8 bases respectively, with 11 bases between them.

This clone was counted a single time. The rearrangement links TRBV9 to TRBJ2-1, with D tentatively TRBD2 (6 bases). Trimming took off 0 bases at V and 2 bases at J, with 9 bases between the two ends. CDR1 is SGDLS and CDR2 is YYNGEE in the germline V gene. CDR3 size: 15 residues. The CDR3 is CASSVDSGTYNEQFF. The CDR3 region has the DNA TGTGCCAGCAGCGTAGATAGCGGAACCTACAATGAGCAGTTCTTC.

The V and J genes are TRBV5-5 and TRBJ2-5; tentative D call: TRBD1 (5 bases). In germline, CDR1 is SGHKS, CDR2 YYEKEE (reference sequence). This CDR3 contains 12 residues. V was shortened by 2 bases and J by 5 bases, with 7 bases between the two germline ends. DNA for the CDR3: TGTGCCAGCAGCTTTAACAGGGAGACCCAGTACTTC. It yields the protein CASSFNRETQYF.

The chain recombines TRBV13 with TRBJ2-3, with 10 bases identical to TRBD2. The length of the CDR3 is 17 residues. CDR1 is PRHDT, CDR2 FYEKMQ, per germline (reference sequence). The V segment lost 4 bases and the J segment 1 base; nucleotides outside the gene matches: 8. CDR3 loop: CASSSRPGTSGTDTQYF. The CDR3 DNA reads as TGTGCCAGCAGCTCCCGCCCCGGGACTAGCGGCACAGATACGCAGTATTTT. Full variable domain (remainder filled in from reference TRBV13 and TRBJ2-3): AAGVIQSPRHLIKEKRETATLKCYPIPRHDTVYWYQQGPGQDPQFLISFYEKMQSDKGSIPDRFSAQQFSDYHSELNMSSLELGDSALYFCASSSRPGTSGTDTQYFGPGTRLTVL.